The sequence of this T cell receptor beta chain was determined in a study of T cells in Graves' hyperthyroidism and ophthalmopathy (dated by TCRdb to between 2018 and 2021). About the investigation overall: Peripheral blood samples were taken at the time of initial diagnosis, prior to any treatment. To identify TCR V-J signatures that set the groups apart, the researchers used a discovery cohort of approximately 98 patients, made up of 40 to 45 with Graves' ophthalmopathy and 55 to 65 with stable Graves' hyperthyroidism. Prospective prediction of ophthalmopathy was tested in an independent validation cohort consisting of 18 hyperthyroidism patients and around 16 patients who later progressed to ophthalmopathy. For training and testing, the 100 or so patients in the discovery cohort were randomly divided in a 7:3 ratio. In addition, the study compared T-cell repertoires in thyroid tissue and in blood from six Graves' hyperthyroidism patients. Following sampling, methimazole starting at 30 mg daily was given to hyperthyroidism patients, and high-dose intravenous methylprednisolone was given to ophthalmopathy patients. The paper reports TCR Vbeta CDR3 sequencing of 140 or so peripheral blood samples: approximately 43 ophthalmopathy, under 80 hyperthyroidism and around 17 progressor patients.

On the study overall, not on this receptor specifically: In validation, the model predicted progression to ophthalmopathy with approximately 71% sensitivity and roughly 75% specificity, a median of 6.5 months before onset. Sample size was not statistically predetermined, and investigators were not blinded to group allocation. A model built on a 13 V-J signature distinguished ophthalmopathy from stable hyperthyroidism, reaching about 88% sensitivity and 81% to 83% specificity in cross-validation and 80%/75% in testing. Most expanded thyroid clonotypes (frequency above 0.001) were also found in blood, which suggests that blood repertoires may mirror thyroid immune responses.

Graves' hyperthyroidism was defined as stable when no progression to ophthalmopathy occurred over 18 months of follow-up. The hyperthyroidism patients were between 18 and 65 years old and newly diagnosed, with a disease duration of less than 2 months. Patients with uncontrolled infections, other autoimmune diseases, pregnancy or lactation were excluded. Clinical symptoms, serum thyroxine and TRAb, thyroid ultrasound, and orbital computed tomography formed the basis for the diagnoses. Ficoll-Paque density gradient centrifugation was used to isolate PBMCs from approximately 10 ml of fresh peripheral blood. Trizol reagent was used to extract total RNA, and RNA quality was then checked on an Agilent 2100 Bioanalyzer. In this sample, this clonotype turned up many times. This clone's antigen is unknown. No qualities accompany the bases; no much larger clone lies one base away. CDR1 and CDR2 were assigned from the germline V gene as SGHAT and FQNNGV. Compared with germline, V lacks 4 bases and J lacks 6 bases; bases without a gene match: 12. CDR3 length: 16 amino acids, cysteine to phenylalanine. Only the CDR3 DNA stays, 48 bases, in frame from base 1.

The TCR beta CDR3 regions were amplified from the RNA transcripts. The first round of RT-PCR for the TCR CDR3 was performed with the HTBI primer set and the Qiagen OneStep RT-PCR kit. Libraries were constructed in a second round of multiplex PCR, after which size selection and purification were carried out. Paired-end sequencing of the libraries was performed with 100 bp reads on an Illumina HiSeq2000. As for the authors' bioinformatics: Raw data were processed with SOAPnuke, discarding reads with adapters, uncalled bases, mean Phred below 15, or no exact constant-primer or identifier match. COPE v1.2.5 was used to merge the high-quality paired reads, and each unique nucleotide sequence was defined as a clonotype. MiTCR v1.1 was used to align clonotypes to the IMGT TRBV, TRBD and TRBJ reference segments. The analysis was restricted to V-J combinations with a frequency above 0.0001, which together covered just over 98% of the repertoires. The TCS score was defined as F50 (clonal expansion) divided by E x V (chaos), with BLOSUM62-based TCRdist calculated between CDR3 peptides within each V-J. Welch's t-statistics and random forest reduced several hundred V-J features to 10 to 15, which were used in a naive Bayes classifier (R e1071). TCRdb ran its own pipeline on the public reads, namely fastp trimming at Q25 and MiXCR clone calling, and kept in-frame beta chains. Every distinct CDR3 protein forms one entry, paired with its most common genes and DNA. TCRdb's processing, not the authors', yielded these V and J calls. The sample yields around 290,000 distinct CDR3 sequences; about an eighth were counted once. Of the sample, around 8% falls within the top ten clones.

The origin of this receptor is a woman between 35 and 50 years old with Graves' hyperthyroidism. Input material: blood. The chain uses TRBV11-2 and TRBJ2-1; 7 bases in the junction line up with TRBD2. The CDR3 region reads CASSSPGRELGNEQFF. The sequenced DNA is TGTGCCAGCAGCTCGCCGGGGCGGGAGTTAGGCAATGAGCAGTTCTTC.